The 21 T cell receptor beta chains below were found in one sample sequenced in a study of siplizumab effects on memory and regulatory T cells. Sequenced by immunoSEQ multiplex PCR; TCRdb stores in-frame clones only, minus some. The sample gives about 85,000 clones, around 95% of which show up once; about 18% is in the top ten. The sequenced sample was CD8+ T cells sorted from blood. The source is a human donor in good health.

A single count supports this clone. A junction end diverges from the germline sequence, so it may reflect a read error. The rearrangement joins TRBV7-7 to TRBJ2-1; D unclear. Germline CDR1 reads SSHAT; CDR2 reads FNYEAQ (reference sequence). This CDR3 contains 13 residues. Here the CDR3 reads CASSSETYNEQFF. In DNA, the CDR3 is TGTGCTAGCAGCTCAGAAACCTACAATGAGCAGTTCTTC.

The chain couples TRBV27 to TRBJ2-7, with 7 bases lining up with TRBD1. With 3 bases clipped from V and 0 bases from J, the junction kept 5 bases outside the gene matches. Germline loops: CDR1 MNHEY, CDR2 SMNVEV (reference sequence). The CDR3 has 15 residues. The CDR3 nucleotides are TGTGCCAGCAGTTTTGGTGGGGACAGCTCCTACGAGCAGTACTTC. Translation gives CASSFGGDSSYEQYF.

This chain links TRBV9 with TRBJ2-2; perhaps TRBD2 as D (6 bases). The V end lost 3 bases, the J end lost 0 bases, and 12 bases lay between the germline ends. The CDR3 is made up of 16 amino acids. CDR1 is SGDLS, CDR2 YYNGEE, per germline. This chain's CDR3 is CASSGWAGSNTGELFF. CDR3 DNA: TGTGCCAGCAGCGGCTGGGCGGGATCGAACACCGGGGAGCTGTTTTTT. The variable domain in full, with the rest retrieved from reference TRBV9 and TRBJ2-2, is DSGVTQTPKHLITATGQRVTLRCSPRSGDLSVYWYQQSLDQGLQFLIQYYNGEERAKGNILERFSAQQFPDLHSELNLSSLELGDSALYFCASSGWAGSNTGELFFGEGSRLTVL.

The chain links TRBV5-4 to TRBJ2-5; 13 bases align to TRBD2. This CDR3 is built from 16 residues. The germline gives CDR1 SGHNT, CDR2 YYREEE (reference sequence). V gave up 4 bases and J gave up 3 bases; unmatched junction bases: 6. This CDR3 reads CASSEGLAGVEETQYF. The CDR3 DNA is TGTGCCAGCAGCGAAGGACTAGCGGGAGTAGAAGAGACCCAGTACTTC.

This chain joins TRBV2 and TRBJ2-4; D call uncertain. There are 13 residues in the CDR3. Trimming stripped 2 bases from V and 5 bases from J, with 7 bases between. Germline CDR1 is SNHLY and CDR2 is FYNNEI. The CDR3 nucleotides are TGTGCCAGCAGTGAACCTCTCCAAAACATTCAGTACTTC. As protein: CASSEPLQNIQYF. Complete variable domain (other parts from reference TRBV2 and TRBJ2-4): EPEVTQTPSHQVTQMGQEVILRCVPISNHLYFYWYRQILGQKVEFLVSFYNNEISEKSEIFDDQFSVERPDGSNFTLKIRSTKLEDSAMYFCASSEPLQNIQYFGAGTRLSVL.

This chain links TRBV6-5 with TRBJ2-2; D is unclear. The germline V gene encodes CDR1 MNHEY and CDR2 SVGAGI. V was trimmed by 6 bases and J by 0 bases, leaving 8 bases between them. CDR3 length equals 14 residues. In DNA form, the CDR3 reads TGTGCCAGCAGCCAGACGGCGAACACCGGGGAGCTGTTTTTT. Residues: CASSQTANTGELFF.

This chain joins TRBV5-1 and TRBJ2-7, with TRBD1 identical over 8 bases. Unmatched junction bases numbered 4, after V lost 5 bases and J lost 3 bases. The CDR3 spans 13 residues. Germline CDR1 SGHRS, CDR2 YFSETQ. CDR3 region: CASRQGAIYEQYF. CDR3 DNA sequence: TGCGCCAGCAGGCAGGGGGCAATCTACGAGCAGTACTTC.

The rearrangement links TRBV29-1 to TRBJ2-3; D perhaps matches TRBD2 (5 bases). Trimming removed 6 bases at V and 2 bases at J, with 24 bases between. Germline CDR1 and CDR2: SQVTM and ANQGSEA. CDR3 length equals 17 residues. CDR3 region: CSVEPVERRVSTDTQYF. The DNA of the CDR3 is TGCAGCGTCGAACCGGTGGAGCGGCGTGTATCCACAGATACGCAGTATTTT.

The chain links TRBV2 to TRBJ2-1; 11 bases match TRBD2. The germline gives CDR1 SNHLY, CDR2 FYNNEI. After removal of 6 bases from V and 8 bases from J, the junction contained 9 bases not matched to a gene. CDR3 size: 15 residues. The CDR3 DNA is TGTGCCAGCAGAGATACTAGCGGGAGTCTTTATGAGCAGTTCTTC. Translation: CASRDTSGSLYEQFF.

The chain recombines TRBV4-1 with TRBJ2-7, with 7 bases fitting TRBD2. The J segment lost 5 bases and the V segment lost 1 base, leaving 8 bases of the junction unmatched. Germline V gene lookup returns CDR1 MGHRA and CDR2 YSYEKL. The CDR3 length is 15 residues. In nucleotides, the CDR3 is TGCGCCAGCAGCCAAGGGGGCGGGAGTCTCGACGAGCAGTACTTC. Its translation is CASSQGGGSLDEQYF.

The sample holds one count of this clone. In DNA form, the CDR3 reads TGTGCCAGCAGTTCCGACGTGGGGGAGACCCAGTACTTC. This codes for CASSSDVGETQYF. The chain couples TRBV6-5 to TRBJ2-5, with unresolved D. Germline lookup yields CDR1 MNHEY and CDR2 SVGAGI. The CDR3 consists of 13 residues. V was cut by 4 bases and J by 5 bases, with 11 bases left in between.

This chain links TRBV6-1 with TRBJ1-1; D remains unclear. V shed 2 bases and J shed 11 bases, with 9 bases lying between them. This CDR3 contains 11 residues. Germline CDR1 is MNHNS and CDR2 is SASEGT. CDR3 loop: CASSESKRAFF. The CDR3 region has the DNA TGTGCCAGCAGTGAATCGAAGCGGGCTTTCTTT.

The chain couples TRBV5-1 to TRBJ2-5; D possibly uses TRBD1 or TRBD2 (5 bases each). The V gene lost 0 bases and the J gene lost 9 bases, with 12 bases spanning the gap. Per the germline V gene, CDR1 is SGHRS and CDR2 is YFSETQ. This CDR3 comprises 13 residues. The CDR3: CASSLDGLGAQYF. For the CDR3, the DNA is TGCGCCAGCAGCTTGGACGGCCTGGGGGCCCAGTACTTC.

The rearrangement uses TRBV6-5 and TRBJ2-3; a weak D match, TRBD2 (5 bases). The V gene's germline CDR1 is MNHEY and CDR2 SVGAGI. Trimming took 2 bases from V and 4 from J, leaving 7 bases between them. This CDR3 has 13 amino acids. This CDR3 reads CASSYNSADTQYF. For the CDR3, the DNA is TGTGCCAGCAGTTACAATAGCGCAGATACGCAGTATTTT.

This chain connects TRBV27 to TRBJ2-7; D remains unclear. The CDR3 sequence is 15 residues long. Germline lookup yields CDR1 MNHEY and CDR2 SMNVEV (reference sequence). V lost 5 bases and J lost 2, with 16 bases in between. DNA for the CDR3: TGTGCCAGCAGTCCCAACGGTATGCTGGCCTACGAGCAGTACTTC. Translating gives CASSPNGMLAYEQYF.

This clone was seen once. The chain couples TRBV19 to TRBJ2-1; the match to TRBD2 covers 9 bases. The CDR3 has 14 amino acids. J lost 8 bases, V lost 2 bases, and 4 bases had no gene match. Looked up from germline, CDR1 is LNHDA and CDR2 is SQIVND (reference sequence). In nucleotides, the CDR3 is TGTGCCAGTAGTATATCCGGGACTAGCTATGAGCAGTTCTTC. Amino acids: CASSISGTSYEQFF.

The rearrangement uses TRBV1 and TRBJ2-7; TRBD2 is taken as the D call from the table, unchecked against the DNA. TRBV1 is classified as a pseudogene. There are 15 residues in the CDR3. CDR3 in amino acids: CTSSHPRGEGSEQYF. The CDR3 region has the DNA TGCACCAGCAGCCATCCCCGGGGGGAGGGGTCCGAGCAGTACTTC.

CDR3 coding DNA: TGTGCCAGCAGCTTAATCCCCAGCTCCTACAATGAGCAGTTCTTC. This translates into CASSLIPSSYNEQFF. The rearrangement joins TRBV7-9 to TRBJ2-1, with D unclear. Germline V gives CDR1 SEHNR, CDR2 FQNEAQ (reference sequence). V lost 2 bases and J lost 0, with 8 bases in between. The CDR3 covers 15 residues.

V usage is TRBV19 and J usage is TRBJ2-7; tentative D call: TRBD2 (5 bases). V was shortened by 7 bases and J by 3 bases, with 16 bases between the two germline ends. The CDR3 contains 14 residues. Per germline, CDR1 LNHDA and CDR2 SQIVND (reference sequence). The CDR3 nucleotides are TGTGCCAGTACCGTTGACTATGGTGTCTACGAGCAGTACTTC. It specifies CASTVDYGVYEQYF.

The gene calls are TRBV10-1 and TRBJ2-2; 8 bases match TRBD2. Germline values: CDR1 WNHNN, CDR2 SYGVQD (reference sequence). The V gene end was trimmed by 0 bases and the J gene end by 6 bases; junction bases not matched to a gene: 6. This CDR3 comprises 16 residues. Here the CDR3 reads CASSESIREGPGELFF. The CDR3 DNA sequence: TGCGCCAGCAGTGAGTCGATTCGGGAGGGCCCCGGGGAGCTGTTTTTT.

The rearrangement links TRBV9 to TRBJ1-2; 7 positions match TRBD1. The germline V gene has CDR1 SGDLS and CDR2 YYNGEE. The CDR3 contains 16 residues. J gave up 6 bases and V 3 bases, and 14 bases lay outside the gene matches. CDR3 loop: CASSDTTGVGENGYTF. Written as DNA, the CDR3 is TGTGCCAGCAGCGATACAACAGGGGTTGGGGAGAATGGCTACACCTTC.